These 22 T cell receptor beta chains share one sample of origin, sequenced in a study of CD8+ T cells in alopecia areata. Sequencing used cDNA as its template, made by extracting RNA and reverse transcribing it. Assay: immunoSEQ multiplex PCR; the TCRdb copy retains only in-frame clones and omits some. This table has 100,000 to 150,000 clones, approximately 52% appearing once. The treatment was: oral pan-JAK inhibitor, 5-10 mg twice daily. This specimen consisted of CD8+ T cells sorted from blood, obtained at week 4, from a patient treated with tofacitinib. The receptors shown here come from a human donor with alopecia areata.

A single count supports this clone. This chain joins TRBV28 and TRBJ1-5, with 9 bases aligning to TRBD1. The CDR3 is 15 amino acids. Germline CDR1 reads MDHEN; CDR2 reads SYDVKM. With 6 bases clipped from V and 4 bases from J, the junction kept 7 bases outside the gene matches. CDR3 residues: CASRLRQGGNQPQHF. The CDR3 nucleotides are TGTGCCAGCAGATTACGACAGGGGGGGAATCAGCCCCAGCATTTT.

This clone counts as medium-sized. V usage is TRBV4-3 and J usage is TRBJ2-6; D ambiguous. Deletions cut 4 bases from V and 0 bases from J, with 10 bases between. The CDR3 has 16 residues. Germline CDR1 reads LGHNA; CDR2 reads YSLEER. Here the CDR3 reads CASSPHSSSGANVLTF. The DNA for the CDR3 is TGCGCCAGCAGCCCACATAGTTCCTCTGGGGCCAACGTCCTGACTTTC.

The rearrangement uses TRBV29-1 and TRBJ1-2, with 10 positions matching TRBD1. The ends lost 4 bases at V and 8 bases at J; junction bases unmatched: 7. This CDR3 is 13 amino acids long. From germline, CDR1 is SQVTM and CDR2 ANQGSEA. The CDR3 loop reads CSVGGTGANGYTF. The CDR3 DNA sequence: TGCAGCGTTGGGGGGACAGGGGCTAACGGCTACACCTTC.

This clone has only a few counts. This chain joins TRBV7-9 and TRBJ2-7; 9 bases match TRBD2. The CDR3 extends over 15 amino acids. The V segment lost 5 bases and the J segment 1 base; nucleotides outside the gene matches: 6. Germline V gene lookup returns CDR1 SEHNR and CDR2 FQNEAQ (reference sequence). CDR3 in amino acids: CASSHLAGKSYEQYF. CDR3 nucleotides: TGTGCCAGCAGCCACCTAGCGGGGAAATCCTACGAGCAGTACTTC.

This clone turned up a few times. Distinct nucleotide sequences in the sample also encode this CDR3. CDR3: CAWSGGAGNQPQHF. As DNA, the CDR3 is TGTGCCTGGAGTGGGGGGGCTGGCAATCAGCCCCAGCATTTT. The chain has TRBV30 and TRBJ1-5, with a weak D call TRBD1 (6 bases). The CDR3 loop spans 14 amino acids. Trimming stripped 1 base from V and 2 bases from J, with 9 bases between. Germline V CDR1 and CDR2: GTSNPN, SVGIG (reference sequence).

V and J are TRBV30 and TRBJ2-7; D unclear. V was pared by 1 base and J by 2 bases, with 6 bases between. This CDR3 is built from 12 residues. Looked up from germline, CDR1 is GTSNPN and CDR2 is SVGIG (reference sequence). CDR3 sequence reads: CAWSDQAYEQYF. The CDR3 DNA sequence: TGTGCCTGGAGTGATCAGGCCTACGAGCAGTACTTC.

The CDR3 sequence: CASSFLERTYEQYF. CDR3 in DNA: TGCGCCAGCAGCTTCCTCGAACGGACCTACGAGCAGTACTTC. This chain joins TRBV5-1 and TRBJ2-7, with D uncertain. The CDR3 totals 14 residues. V shed 2 bases and J shed 2 bases, with 11 bases lying between them. Per germline, CDR1 SGHRS and CDR2 YFSETQ.

CDR3 in DNA: TGTGCCAGCAGCGTAAGGGGGACTAGCCCAGAGACCCAGTACTTC. Amino acids: CASSVRGTSPETQYF. The chain is built from TRBV9 and TRBJ2-5; 9 positions agree with TRBD2. Germline loops: CDR1 SGDLS, CDR2 YYNGEE. The CDR3 is 15 residues long. Trimming cost V 1 base and J 4 bases; bases outside gene matches: 5. Full variable domain (outside the CDR3, taken from reference TRBV9 and TRBJ2-5): DSGVTQTPKHLITATGQRVTLRCSPRSGDLSVYWYQQSLDQGLQFLIQYYNGEERAKGNILERFSAQQFPDLHSELNLSSLELGDSALYFCASSVRGTSPETQYFGPGTRLLVL.

V usage is TRBV27 and J usage is TRBJ1-1, with D maybe TRBD1 (6 bases). The germline gives CDR1 MNHEY, CDR2 SMNVEV (reference sequence). CDR3 length: 12 amino acids. The ends were cut back, 2 bases at V and 11 bases at J, with 12 bases in the middle. CDR3 coding DNA: TGTGCCAGCAGTTTAACAGGGTCCGACGCTTTCTTT. Translated, it gives CASSLTGSDAFF.

This clone has more than one count but fewer than ten. V and J are TRBV29-1 and TRBJ2-3; the D is unclear. V gave up 2 bases and J gave up 2 bases, with 5 bases separating them. The germline V gene encodes CDR1 SQVTM and CDR2 ANQGSEA. The CDR3 runs 12 residues. The CDR3 bases are TGCAGCGTTGAATTTTCCACAGATACGCAGTATTTT. It translates to CSVEFSTDTQYF.

This chain joins TRBV29-1 and TRBJ2-1; D may be TRBD1 or TRBD2 (5 bases each). CDR3 length: 14 amino acids. Trimming cost V 2 bases and J 5 bases, with 13 bases left between them. Germline V gene sequence: CDR1 SQVTM, CDR2 ANQGSEA. CDR3 sequence (DNA): TGCAGCGTTGAATCCAGGGAGAGGGACAATGAGCAGTTCTTC. Protein sequence: CSVESRERDNEQFF.

The V gene is TRBV30, the J gene TRBJ2-3, with D unresolved. The V gene lost 0 bases and the J gene lost 0 bases, with 7 bases spanning the gap. Per germline, CDR1 GTSNPN and CDR2 SVGIG (reference sequence). The CDR3 has 14 amino acids. CDR3: CAWSVQLSTDTQYF. In nucleotides, the CDR3 is TGTGCCTGGAGTGTACAGCTGAGCACAGATACGCAGTATTTT. Full variable domain (outside the CDR3, taken from reference TRBV30 and TRBJ2-3): SQTIHQWPATLVQPVGSPLSLECTVEGTSNPNLYWYRQAAGRGLQLLFYSVGIGQISSEVPQNLSASRPQDRQFILSSKKLLLSDSGFYLCAWSVQLSTDTQYFGPGTRLTVL.

The chain has TRBV29-1 and TRBJ1-2; D is uncertain. CDR1 SQVTM and CDR2 ANQGSEA come from the germline V gene. Trimming took off 3 bases at V and 0 bases at J, with 11 bases between the two ends. This CDR3 region has 14 residues. CDR3 loop: CSVEAAPPNYGYTF. The CDR3 nucleotides read TGCAGCGTTGAGGCCGCTCCCCCTAACTATGGCTACACCTTC. Looking up the rest from reference TRBV29-1 and TRBJ1-2 gives the full variable domain: SAVISQKPSRDICQRGTSLTIQCQVDSQVTMMFWYRQQPGQSLTLIATANQGSEATYESGFVIDKFPISRPNLTFSTLTVSNMSPEDSSIYLCSVEAAPPNYGYTFGSGTRLTVV.

The V and J genes are TRBV30 and TRBJ1-5; D call uncertain. Germline lookup yields CDR1 GTSNPN and CDR2 SVGIG (reference sequence). V was shortened by 1 base and J by 7 bases, with 17 bases between the two germline ends. CDR3 size: 15 residues. CDR3 residues: CAWSDPWASAQPQHF. CDR3 nucleotide sequence: TGTGCCTGGAGTGACCCCTGGGCGTCAGCCCAGCCCCAGCATTTT.

This clone was detected only a few times. V gene TRBV7-9 combines with J gene TRBJ2-3; TRBD2 matches at 7 bases. CDR1 is SEHNR and CDR2 is FQNEAQ in the germline V gene (reference sequence). This CDR3 has 15 amino acids. V dropped 5 bases and J dropped 1; count of bases not matched to a gene: 6. The CDR3 loop reads CASSPPGGRTDTQYF. The DNA for the CDR3 is TGTGCCAGCAGCCCCCCGGGGGGACGCACAGATACGCAGTATTTT.

This clone was seen only a few times. The chain joins TRBV5-1 to TRBJ2-7; TRBD2 is a possible D gene (6 bases). V lost 5 bases and J 3 bases, leaving 15 bases between the germline ends. This CDR3 is built from 14 residues. CDR1 is SGHRS, CDR2 YFSETQ, per germline. CDR3 coding DNA: TGCGCCAGCAGTTGGGACGGGAGTTTCTACGAGCAGTACTTC. It specifies CASSWDGSFYEQYF.

The rearrangement uses TRBV30 and TRBJ2-1; D not resolved. This CDR3 is built from 13 residues. Trimming shortened V by 0 bases and J by 9 bases, and 12 bases separated the two germline ends. CDR1 and CDR2 (germline): GTSNPN, SVGIG (reference sequence). Written as DNA, the CDR3 is TGTGCCTGGAGTGTACTTGAGGAAGGTGAGCAGTTCTTC. It codes for CAWSVLEEGEQFF. Filled out from reference TRBV30 and TRBJ2-1, the complete variable domain reads SQTIHQWPATLVQPVGSPLSLECTVEGTSNPNLYWYRQAAGRGLQLLFYSVGIGQISSEVPQNLSASRPQDRQFILSSKKLLLSDSGFYLCAWSVLEEGEQFFGPGTRLTVL.

On this clone itself: The sample has other DNA sequences that encode this CDR3 too. CDR3 DNA: TGTGCCTGGACGGGGAACACCGGGGAGCTGTTTTTT. Translated, it gives CAWTGNTGELFF. The chain employs TRBV30 and TRBJ2-2; D unclear. Germline V gene lookup returns CDR1 GTSNPN and CDR2 SVGIG (reference sequence). This CDR3 comprises 12 residues. V lost 4 bases, J lost 1 base, and 4 bases lay in between.

This chain connects TRBV29-1 to TRBJ2-5; D possibly corresponds to TRBD1 (6 bases). CDR3 size: 16 residues. CDR1 is SQVTM, CDR2 ANQGSEA, per germline. Trimming cost V 2 bases and J 4 bases, with 20 bases left between them. As DNA, the CDR3 is TGCAGCGTTGAAAAATTGGACAGCATAAGAGGAGAGACCCAGTACTTC. This sequence encodes CSVEKLDSIRGETQYF.

The CDR3 DNA is TGTGCCTGGAGGGGGGCAGGGAGTTCGGACGAGCAGTACTTC. Translated: CAWRGAGSSDEQYF. The chain carries TRBV30 and TRBJ2-7, with a weak D call TRBD1 (6 bases). Trimming took off 3 bases at V and 5 bases at J, with 17 bases between the two ends. CDR1 is GTSNPN, CDR2 SVGIG, per germline (reference sequence). The CDR3 has 14 residues. Looking up the rest from reference TRBV30 and TRBJ2-7 gives the full variable domain: SQTIHQWPATLVQPVGSPLSLECTVEGTSNPNLYWYRQAAGRGLQLLFYSVGIGQISSEVPQNLSASRPQDRQFILSSKKLLLSDSGFYLCAWRGAGSSDEQYFGPGTRLTVT.

The J gene is TRBJ1-2, the V gene TRBV7-2, with a weak D call TRBD1 (5 bases). CDR3 length equals 14 residues. Germline V gene data show CDR1 as SGHTA and CDR2 as FQGNSA. V was shortened by 5 bases and J by 5 bases, with 15 bases between the two germline ends. The CDR3 region is CASSPLTDGYGYTF. CDR3 DNA: TGTGCCAGCAGCCCATTGACAGATGGGTATGGCTACACCTTC.

This clone turned up a few times. This chain uses TRBV6-5 with TRBJ2-5; 8 bases are a match to TRBD1. Trimming removed 2 bases from V and 6 bases from J; junction bases left unmatched: 11. CDR1 and CDR2 from the germline V gene are MNHEY and SVGAGI. The CDR3 has 16 residues. In DNA form, the CDR3 reads TGTGCCAGCAGTTACCGCCCCGGACAGGGAGGACAGACCCAGTACTTC. It is translated as CASSYRPGQGGQTQYF.